This TCR beta chain was profiled in a study of identical twins. This clonotype was counted only a few times. Trimming took 1 base from V and 0 from J, leaving 16 bases between them. The germline V gene has CDR1 SGHAT and CDR2 FQNNGV. CDR3 length: 17 amino acids. One entry per CDR3 protein, called by TCRdb with MiXCR from the 5' RACE reads. The data show approximately 620,000 distinct CDR3 sequences, roughly 8% seen once. This sample also belongs to another study, concerning yellow fever vaccine responses in identical twins.

The TCR sequence derives from a woman aged 18-29 years in good health. Sequenced: PBMCs. The rearrangement links TRBV11-2 to TRBJ2-7, with D hard to call. The CDR3 region has the DNA TGTGCCAGCAGCTTAGGTCGTCCGGGCCAGGACTCCTACGAGCAGTACTTC. Translated, it gives CASSLGRPGQDSYEQYF. Combining the CDR3 with reference TRBV11-2 and TRBJ2-7 gives the whole variable domain EAGVAQSPRYKIIEKRQSVAFWCNPISGHATLYWYQQILGQGPKLLIQFQNNGVVDDSQLPKDRFSAERLKGVDSTLKIQPAKLEDSAVYLCASSLGRPGQDSYEQYFGPGTRLTVT.